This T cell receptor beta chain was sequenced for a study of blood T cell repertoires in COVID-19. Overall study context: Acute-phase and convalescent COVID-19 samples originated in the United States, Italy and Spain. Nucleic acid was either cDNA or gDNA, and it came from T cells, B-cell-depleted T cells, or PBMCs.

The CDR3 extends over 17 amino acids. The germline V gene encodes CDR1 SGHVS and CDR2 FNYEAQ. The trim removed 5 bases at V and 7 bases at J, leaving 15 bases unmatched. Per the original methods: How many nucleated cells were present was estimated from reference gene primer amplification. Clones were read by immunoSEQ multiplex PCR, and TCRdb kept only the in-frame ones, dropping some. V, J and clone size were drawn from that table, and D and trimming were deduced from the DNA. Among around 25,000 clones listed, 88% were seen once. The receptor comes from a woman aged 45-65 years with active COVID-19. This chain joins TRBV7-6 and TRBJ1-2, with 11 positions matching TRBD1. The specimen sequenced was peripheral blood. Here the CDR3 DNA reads TGTGCCAGCAGCCCCCTCGGAGGGACAGGGGGATCTTTTGGCTACACCTTC. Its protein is CASSPLGGTGGSFGYTF.